This TCR beta chain stems from a study of T-cell memory formation after mild COVID-19. MiXCR, applied by TCRdb to the 5' RACE reads, yields one record per CDR3 protein. The sample contains some 330,000 distinct CDR3 sequences, 20% to 25% of which appear only once. CDR3 length: 13 amino acids. Trimming took off 5 bases at V and 7 bases at J, with 15 bases between the two ends. In germline, CDR1 is LNHDA, CDR2 SQIVND (reference sequence). This clonotype was seen only a few times. This sequence originates from an adult woman who had mild COVID-19 (a few samples of this study predate the infection). Cell type and time point are not known. Sequenced material: PBMCs or a T cell subset sorted from them (not recorded which). V and J are TRBV19 and TRBJ2-7, with D perhaps matching TRBD2 (6 bases). CDR3 DNA: TGTGCCAGTAGTGGACTAACCTCCCGGGAGCAGTACTTC. Amino acid sequence: CASSGLTSREQYF.